This T cell receptor beta chain is drawn from a study of T cells in Graves' hyperthyroidism and ophthalmopathy. Study-wide findings and caveats: Median prediction lead before ophthalmopathy onset was 6 to 8 months with the model. Blood also showed most of the thyroid clonotypes that were expanded above 0.001.

A note on this clonotype: Its antigen is undetermined.

Template material for amplifying TCR beta CDR3 regions consisted of RNA transcripts. RT-PCR in the first round (using the HTBI primer set) targeted the TCR CDR3. TCRdb re-called the multiplex PCR reads through MiXCR, storing one row per CDR3 protein. The repertoire includes roughly 600,000 distinct CDR3 sequences, roughly 15% of them detected once, and around 12% sits in the top ten. Ophthalmopathy patients all had a Clinical Activity Score of at least 3, a NOSPECS grade of at least 4 and disease under 3 months old. The PBMCs had their origin in 7.5 to 10 ml of fresh peripheral blood. This CDR3 is built from 20 residues. V dropped 5 bases and J dropped 4; count of bases not matched to a gene: 15. Germline CDR1 reads SGHTA; CDR2 reads FQGNSA.

The sequence derives from a woman aged 45-65 years with Graves' ophthalmopathy. The rearrangement uses TRBV7-2 and TRBJ2-3; 16 bases align to TRBD2. Sequencing was performed on blood. CDR3 amino acids: CASSPFYGTSGRAVSDTQYF. CDR3 DNA: TGTGCCAGCAGCCCGTTTTATGGGACTAGCGGGAGGGCCGTCTCAGATACGCAGTATTTT.